The 26 T cell receptor beta chains below were found in one sample sequenced in a study of CD8+CD57+ T cells in acquired aplastic anemia (dated by TCRdb to 2017 to 2018). Sequencing instrument: Illumina HiSeq 2000. Genomic DNA served as template for TCR beta VDJ combination and CDR3 sequence profiling. TCRdb redid the processing of the public reads, applying fastp at Q25 and MiXCR, and retained in-frame beta chains. Every distinct CDR3 protein forms one entry, paired with its most common genes and DNA. This sample comprises under 200,000 distinct CDR3 sequences, roughly 48% of them detected only once. Of the sample, roughly 3.1% is held by the ten largest clones. Flow cytometry had shown CD8+CD57+ cell expansion in the patients selected for sequencing. The sample comprised sorted CD4+, CD8+, or CD8+CD57+ T cells (not recorded which) from PBMCs. These receptor sequences come from a human donor with aplastic anemia.

A few counts support this clonotype. CDR3 protein: CASSLGQGKQGEQFF. In DNA form, the CDR3 reads TGTGCCAGCAGTTTGGGGCAGGGGAAGCAGGGTGAGCAGTTCTTC. J is TRBJ2-1 and V is TRBV27; D might be TRBD1 (6 bases). V was cut by 3 bases and J by 9 bases, with 18 bases left in between. The CDR3 is 15 amino acids. Germline values: CDR1 MNHEY, CDR2 SMNVEV (reference sequence).

This rearrangement joins TRBV20-1 to TRBJ2-7; a possible D gene is TRBD2 (6 bases). CDR3 length: 13 residues. CDR1 is DFQATT, CDR2 SNEGSKA, per germline (reference sequence). The CDR3 loop is CSMAGLGVWEQYF. CDR3 sequence (DNA): TGCTCCATGGCGGGACTCGGGGTTTGGGAGCAGTACTTC.

This clonotype was detected only a few times. J is TRBJ2-7 and V is TRBV6-1; 7 bases line up with TRBD2. This CDR3 region has 14 residues. With 2 bases clipped from V and 4 bases from J, the junction kept 5 bases outside the gene matches. Germline values: CDR1 MNHNS, CDR2 SASEGT. The CDR3 DNA is TGTGCCAGCAGTGAACCGCAGGGAGGGTACGAGCAGTACGTC. This codes for CASSEPQGGYEQYV.

In this sample, this clonotype turned up many times. The chain joins TRBV4-2 to TRBJ2-2; 11 bases are shared with TRBD2. Germline V gives CDR1 LGHNA, CDR2 YNFKEQ. The ends lost 1 base at V and 4 bases at J; junction bases unmatched: 8. The CDR3 consists of 18 residues. The CDR3 DNA sequence: TGTGCCAGCAGCCAAGTATTGCCCGGACTAGCGGGCACCGGGGAGCTGTTTTTT. It specifies CASSQVLPGLAGTGELFF.

This clonotype has a handful of counts. The rearrangement joins TRBV29-1 to TRBJ2-1; D is ambiguous. CDR1 and CDR2 from the germline V gene are SQVTM and ANQGSEA. With 3 bases removed from V and 4 bases from J, the gap between germline ends came to 7 bases. The CDR3 consists of 12 residues. The CDR3 reads CSVEGQYNEQFF. CDR3 nucleotide sequence: TGCAGCGTTGAGGGCCAGTACAATGAGCAGTTCTTC.

Ten or more counts support this clonotype. V usage is TRBV10-3 and J usage is TRBJ1-2, with 10 bases aligning to TRBD1. V shed 9 bases, J shed 0 bases, and the junction held 4 bases outside the gene matches. Looked up from germline, CDR1 is ENHRY and CDR2 is SYGVKD. CDR3 length: 14 residues. The CDR3 DNA sequence: TGTGCCATTACCGGGACAGGGGCTAACTATGGCTACACCTTC. It is translated as CAITGTGANYGYTF.

A few counts support this clonotype. A clone one base away is much larger, so this may be a read error. The chain recombines TRBV5-1 with TRBJ2-3; D possibly matches TRBD1 or TRBD2 (5 bases each). The CDR3 sequence is 15 residues long. Trimming pared 4 bases from V and 2 bases from J, leaving 14 bases between. The germline gives CDR1 SGHRS, CDR2 YFSETQ. CDR3 nucleotide sequence: TGCGCCAGCAGCCAAGGGACCCTCCTCACAGATACGCAGTATTTT. It codes for CASSQGTLLTDTQYF. The whole variable domain, remainder taken from reference TRBV5-1 and TRBJ2-3, is KAGVTQTPRYLIKTRGQQVTLSCSPISGHRSVSWYQQTPGQGLQFLFEYFSETQRNKGNFPGRFSGRQFSNSRSEMNVSTLELGDSALYLCASSQGTLLTDTQYFGPGTRLTVL.

The rearrangement links TRBV11-1 to TRBJ2-1, with no clear D. V shed 5 bases and J shed 6 bases, with 17 bases lying between them. This CDR3 contains 15 residues. CDR1 and CDR2 from the germline V gene are SGHAT and FQDESV (reference sequence). The CDR3 region has the DNA TGTGCCAGCAGCCTAGGAAGCTTAGCCTCCAATGAGCAGTTCTTC. It encodes CASSLGSLASNEQFF.

The J gene is TRBJ2-1, the V gene TRBV7-3; 10 nucleotides match TRBD2. The CDR3 has 15 residues. V trimming: 5 bases; J trimming: 6 bases; junction bases outside the gene matches: 7. Germline V lookup: CDR1 SGHTA, CDR2 FQGTGA. The CDR3 loop is CASSASGGYSNEQFF. Written as DNA, the CDR3 is TGTGCCAGCAGCGCTAGCGGGGGCTATTCCAATGAGCAGTTCTTC.

V is TRBV20-1 and J is TRBJ2-1; 13 nucleotides align to TRBD2. Trimming at V came to 0 bases and at J to 11 bases, leaving 16 bases not matched to a gene. The CDR3 has 18 amino acids. Germline V gene data show CDR1 as DFQATT and CDR2 as SNEGSKA (reference sequence). CDR3 residues: CSARDPSTTSGRADQQFF. CDR3 nucleotides: TGCAGTGCTAGAGATCCCTCAACTACTAGCGGGAGGGCCGATCAGCAGTTCTTC.

This clonotype has a count of ten or more. The chain uses TRBV2 and TRBJ2-1; 8 bases fit TRBD2. V was clipped by 9 bases and J by 1 base; unmatched bases: 5. Germline V gives CDR1 SNHLY, CDR2 FYNNEI. The CDR3 sequence is 14 residues long. CDR3 coding DNA: TGTGCCAGTAATAGCGGGGTTTCCTACAATGAGCAGTTCTTC. This codes for CASNSGVSYNEQFF.

On this clonotype itself: The junction and the germline gene differ at one end; a read error may be behind it. The V gene is TRBV15, the J gene TRBJ2-7, with D possibly being TRBD2 (6 bases). The germline V gene encodes CDR1 LNHNV and CDR2 YYDKDF (reference sequence). The CDR3 sequence is 14 residues long. The CDR3 sequence: CATGRGRDLSEQYF. The CDR3 region has the DNA TGTGCCACCGGCAGAGGACGGGACTTAAGCGAGCAGTACTTC.

The rearrangement uses TRBV15 and TRBJ1-6; unclear D gene. V lost 3 bases and J 10 bases, leaving 25 bases between the germline ends. The CDR3 is 18 amino acids. The V gene's germline CDR1 is LNHNV and CDR2 YYDKDF (reference sequence). The CDR3 nucleotides are TGTGCCACCAGCAGGAGACAACAGACCTCCGGTTTAGGCTCACCCCTCCACTTT. It translates to CATSRRQQTSGLGSPLHF.

This chain connects TRBV10-3 to TRBJ2-5; 9 bases map to TRBD2. The CDR3 consists of 18 residues. Trimming took 1 base from V and 4 from J; bases not matched to a gene: 13. Germline loops: CDR1 ENHRY, CDR2 SYGVKD. The CDR3 region is CAISEFLASGKSRETQYF. In DNA, the CDR3 is TGTGCCATCAGTGAGTTCCTAGCTAGCGGGAAGTCTAGAGAGACCCAGTACTTC.

This clonotype showed up just once. V gene TRBV19 combines with J gene TRBJ1-6; the D is unclear. The length of the CDR3 is 14 residues. V was trimmed by 3 bases and J by 7 bases, leaving 10 bases between them. Germline loops: CDR1 LNHDA, CDR2 SQIVND (reference sequence). The CDR3 coding sequence is TGTGCCAGTAGTATCGCAGAAACCAATTCACCCCTCCACTTT. It is translated as CASSIAETNSPLHF.

The sample holds a few counts of this clonotype. The genes are TRBV30 and TRBJ1-2, with TRBD1 as a possible D gene (6 bases). Germline CDR1 reads GTSNPN; CDR2 reads SVGIG (reference sequence). The CDR3 covers 14 residues. V lost 1 base to trimming and J lost 3 bases, with 12 bases between them. The CDR3 sequence: CAWSDNRAYYGYTF. CDR3 nucleotides: TGTGCCTGGAGTGATAACAGGGCATACTATGGCTACACCTTC.

V and J are TRBV19 and TRBJ2-6; D is tentatively TRBD1 or TRBD2 (6 bases each). There are 12 residues in the CDR3. Germline V gene sequence: CDR1 LNHDA, CDR2 SQIVND (reference sequence). Trimming took off 3 bases at V and 12 bases at J, with 9 bases between the two ends. The CDR3 reads CASSIGGGVLTF. CDR3 in DNA: TGTGCCAGTAGTATTGGAGGGGGCGTCCTGACTTTC.

This sequence joins TRBV18 and TRBJ2-7; 8 nucleotides agree with TRBD1. V lost 3 bases to trimming and J lost 0 bases; unmatched junction nucleotides: 10. Germline CDR1 is KGHSH and CDR2 is LQKENI. The CDR3 extends over 17 amino acids. Written as DNA, the CDR3 is TGTGCCAGCTCACCCCAGCGCGGGGACAGGAGCTCCTACGAGCAGTACTTC. Protein sequence: CASSPQRGDRSSYEQYF.

Here the CDR3 reads CASPPSSYNEQFF. Written as DNA, the CDR3 is TGTGCCTCCCCGCCGAGCTCCTACAATGAGCAGTTCTTC. The rearrangement links TRBV24-1 to TRBJ2-1; no definite D call. The CDR3 sequence is 13 residues long. The V end lost 12 bases, the J end lost 0 bases, and 11 bases lay between the germline ends. The germline V gene encodes CDR1 KGHDR and CDR2 SFDVKD.

With regard to this clonotype: This may be a read error: a much more frequent sequence differs by one nucleotide. The chain couples TRBV9 to TRBJ2-1; D is unclear. Germline-derived CDR1 and CDR2 are SGDLS and YYNGEE. CDR3 length: 13 amino acids. In nucleotides, the CDR3 is TGTGCCTGCAGCGTAGATGATATGAATGAGCAGTTCTTC. Its translation is CACSVDDMNEQFF.

This clonotype appeared many times. The genes are TRBV5-1 and TRBJ1-2, with D perhaps TRBD1 (5 bases). The V gene lost 4 bases and the J gene lost 4 bases, with 20 bases spanning the gap. The CDR3 extends over 16 amino acids. The germline V gene has CDR1 SGHRS and CDR2 YFSETQ. CDR3 sequence (DNA): TGCGCCAGCAGCCCGGACCCTCGACAGCGCCTCTATGGCTACACCTTC. Protein sequence: CASSPDPRQRLYGYTF. Using reference TRBV5-1 and TRBJ1-2 for the parts outside the CDR3, the full variable domain is KAGVTQTPRYLIKTRGQQVTLSCSPISGHRSVSWYQQTPGQGLQFLFEYFSETQRNKGNFPGRFSGRQFSNSRSEMNVSTLELGDSALYLCASSPDPRQRLYGYTFGSGTRLTVV.

V and J are TRBV5-6 and TRBJ1-2; no firm D call. V was trimmed by 4 bases and J by 0 bases, leaving 16 bases between them. The CDR3 runs 16 residues. Germline V lookup: CDR1 SGHDT, CDR2 YYEEEE. In DNA, the CDR3 is TGTGCCAGCAGCCTCAAGATTGGGCAGTCTAACTATGGCTACACCTTC. This encodes CASSLKIGQSNYGYTF. Complete variable domain (other parts from reference TRBV5-6 and TRBJ1-2): DAGVTQSPTHLIKTRGQQVTLRCSPKSGHDTVSWYQQALGQGPQFIFQYYEEEERQRGNFPDRFSGHQFPNYSSELNVNALLLGDSALYLCASSLKIGQSNYGYTFGSGTRLTVV.

The rearrangement joins TRBV10-1 to TRBJ1-2; D ambiguous. Per germline, CDR1 WNHNN and CDR2 SYGVQD (reference sequence). V shed 2 bases and J shed 4 bases, with 14 bases lying between them. The CDR3 extends over 15 amino acids. The DNA of the CDR3 is TGCGCCAGCAGTGAGGCAGGCTCCACCTTCTATGGCTACACCTTC. Its translation: CASSEAGSTFYGYTF.

This clonotype was recorded many times. This rearrangement joins TRBV14 to TRBJ1-1; D possibly corresponds to TRBD1 (5 bases). This CDR3 is 13 amino acids long. With 4 bases removed from V and 13 bases from J, the gap between germline ends came to 19 bases. Per germline, CDR1 SGHDN and CDR2 FVKESK. The CDR3 spells CASSPRSGWIVFF. The CDR3 nucleotides read TGTGCCAGCAGCCCTCGGTCAGGGTGGATTGTTTTCTTT. Filled out from reference TRBV14 and TRBJ1-1, the complete variable domain reads EAGVTQFPSHSVIEKGQTVTLRCDPISGHDNLYWYRRVMGKEIKFLLHFVKESKQDESGMPNNRFLAERTGGTYSTLKVQPAELEDSGVYFCASSPRSGWIVFFGQGTRLTVV.

The CDR3 DNA reads TGTGCCAGCAGTCCTACCTCGGGACAGGGGGCCCCCTACAATGAGCAGTTCTTC. Protein sequence: CASSPTSGQGAPYNEQFF. The chain joins TRBV28 to TRBJ2-1, with 12 bases fitting TRBD1. This CDR3 has 18 residues. With 5 bases clipped from V and 2 bases from J, the junction kept 10 bases outside the gene matches. Per germline, CDR1 MDHEN and CDR2 SYDVKM. The variable domain in full, completed from reference TRBV28 and TRBJ2-1, reads DVKVTQSSRYLVKRTGEKVFLECVQDMDHENMFWYRQDPGLGLRLIYFSYDVKMKEKGDIPEGYSVSREKKERFSLILESASTNQTSMYLCASSPTSGQGAPYNEQFFGPGTRLTVL.

The chain has TRBV10-3 and TRBJ1-1; no clear D gene. Trimming pared 10 bases from V and 0 bases from J, leaving 12 bases between. CDR1 and CDR2 from the germline V gene are ENHRY and SYGVKD. There are 13 residues in the CDR3. The CDR3 coding sequence is TGTGCCACAGCAGTCTCCCTGAACACTGAAGCTTTCTTT. This codes for CATAVSLNTEAFF.